A single sample is the source of the 25 T cell receptor beta chains below, sequenced in a study of blood T cells in healthy people across ages. For the second PCR, which ran for about 6 to 11 cycles, a sample-barcoded 5' primer and a J-beta primer mix were used. MiXCR, run by TCRdb on the 5' RACE reads, gives a single entry per CDR3 protein. The sample lists approximately 1.5 million distinct CDR3 sequences; roughly a third were seen once. Sequencing was performed on blood. These receptors were taken from a woman in her 30s in good health.

A few counts support this clonotype. The gene calls are TRBV7-9 and TRBJ1-2; 8 positions agree with TRBD1. The germline V gene has CDR1 SEHNR and CDR2 FQNEAQ (reference sequence). V trimming: 6 bases; J trimming: 6 bases; junction bases outside the gene matches: 6. The CDR3 has 13 residues. The CDR3 sequence: CASRSGQADGYTF. The DNA for the CDR3 is TGTGCCAGCAGATCGGGACAGGCAGATGGCTACACCTTC.

This clonotype has at least ten counts. The chain joins TRBV20-1 to TRBJ2-5, with a weak D call TRBD2 (5 bases). The CDR3 spans 11 residues. CDR1 DFQATT and CDR2 SNEGSKA come from the germline V gene (reference sequence). For the CDR3, the DNA is TGCAGGATGGACTACCAAGAGACCCAGTACTTC. Encoded protein: CRMDYQETQYF.

The chain carries TRBV11-1 and TRBJ2-5; a weak D match, TRBD2 (6 bases). The CDR3 totals 13 residues. From germline, CDR1 is SGHAT and CDR2 FQDESV (reference sequence). Trimming took off 1 base at V and 5 bases at J, with 8 bases between the two ends. CDR3 sequence reads: CASSLEAGETQYF. The CDR3 nucleotides are TGTGCCAGCAGCTTAGAAGCGGGCGAGACCCAGTACTTC.

V is TRBV9 and J is TRBJ2-1; D unresolved. Trimming took 0 bases from V and 7 from J, leaving 8 bases between them. The germline V gene encodes CDR1 SGDLS and CDR2 YYNGEE. The CDR3 contains 13 residues. CDR3 nucleotide sequence: TGTGCCAGCAGCGTAGGACGGAGTAATGAGCAGTTCTTC. Its protein is CASSVGRSNEQFF.

The chain carries TRBV19 and TRBJ1-5; no reliable D call. Germline assignment: CDR1 LNHDA and CDR2 SQIVND (reference sequence). V lost 9 bases and J lost 7, with 19 bases in between. The CDR3 is 14 amino acids. The CDR3 bases are TGTGCCAGCTGTCATCCGGGTAGGTACCAGCCCCAGCATTTT. It encodes CASCHPGRYQPQHF.

The chain recombines TRBV20-1 with TRBJ2-5; D gene uncertain. The J call may be in error: the DNA end matches TRBJ2-7 better. Germline-derived CDR1 and CDR2 are DFQATT and SNEGSKA (reference sequence). The CDR3 has 16 residues. The CDR3 here is CSARLPISDGSYEQYF. In DNA, the CDR3 is TGCAGTGCTAGGCTTCCGATAAGCGACGGTTCCTACGAGCAGTACTTC.

The chain links TRBV2 to TRBJ1-5; D unclear. Per the germline V gene, CDR1 is SNHLY and CDR2 is FYNNEI. The germline V and J ends were trimmed by 7 bases and 3 bases, with 16 bases remaining between them. CDR3 length equals 15 residues. This CDR3 is CASKKEGLPNQPQHF. Here the CDR3 DNA reads TGTGCCAGCAAGAAGGAAGGTCTCCCCAATCAGCCCCAGCATTTT.

This clonotype was detected only a few times. This rearrangement joins TRBV7-2 to TRBJ1-4, with D possibly TRBD1 on 5 matching bases. The germline V gene has CDR1 SGHTA and CDR2 FQGNSA. Trimming shortened V by 0 bases and J by 8 bases, and 13 bases separated the two germline ends. This CDR3 is 15 amino acids long. The CDR3 bases are TGTGCCAGCAGCTTAGCGATCAGGGTCGGCGAAAAACTGTTTTTT. It encodes CASSLAIRVGEKLFF.

The CDR3 nucleotides read TGTGCCAGCAGTGGACTAGCGGGATACAATGAGCAGTACTTC. This gives the protein CASSGLAGYNEQYF. The chain employs TRBV2 and TRBJ2-7; 11 bases are a match to TRBD2. The CDR3 totals 14 residues. The V gene end was trimmed by 4 bases and the J gene end by 7 bases; junction bases not matched to a gene: 6. Germline assignment: CDR1 SNHLY and CDR2 FYNNEI.

Only a few counts were recorded for this clonotype. The chain employs TRBV4-1 and TRBJ2-5, with 7 bases that match TRBD2. CDR3 length: 16 amino acids. CDR1 is MGHRA and CDR2 is YSYEKL in the germline V gene. Trimming took 3 bases from V and 1 from J; bases not matched to a gene: 8. The DNA for the CDR3 is TGCGCCAGCAGCCATCTAGTCGGGACTACCCAAGAGACCCAGTACTTC. Protein sequence: CASSHLVGTTQETQYF.

This clonotype has more than one count but fewer than ten. CDR3 sequence (DNA): TGTGCCAGCAGACCCAGGGTCACCTACAATGAGCAGTTCTTC. Amino acid sequence: CASRPRVTYNEQFF. The gene calls are TRBV28 and TRBJ2-1; maybe TRBD1 (5 bases). Between the trimmed V and J ends, which lost 6 bases and 2 bases, there was a span of 11 bases. The germline V gene has CDR1 MDHEN and CDR2 SYDVKM. The CDR3 is 14 amino acids.

J is TRBJ2-3 and V is TRBV20-1; no clear D gene. CDR3 length: 12 residues. Germline V gene sequence: CDR1 DFQATT, CDR2 SNEGSKA (reference sequence). The V and J ends lost 6 bases and 0 bases respectively, with 7 bases between them. In DNA, the CDR3 is TGCAGTGCCGCAGTGAGCACAGATACGCAGTATTTT. Its protein is CSAAVSTDTQYF.

The chain combines TRBV24-1 with TRBJ2-1; TRBD2 agrees at 12 bases. The CDR3 spans 16 residues. CDR1 and CDR2 from the germline V gene are KGHDR and SFDVKD. V was clipped by 1 base and J by 6 bases; unmatched bases: 3. The CDR3 DNA sequence: TGTGCCACCAGTGATTTCGGACTAGCGGGAACCAATGAGCAGTTCTTC. It translates to CATSDFGLAGTNEQFF.

The chain links TRBV12-3 or TRBV12-4 to TRBJ2-6, with 8 bases identical to TRBD1. This CDR3 has 16 amino acids. Trimming took 4 bases from V and 10 from J; bases not matched to a gene: 12. CDR3 in DNA: TGTGCCAGCAGTTCGGACAGGGAAATAATAGCTAACGTCCTGACTTTC. This translates into CASSSDREIIANVLTF.

With regard to this clonotype: One end of the junction fails to match germline, which may point to a read error. The rearrangement links TRBV7-9 to TRBJ2-3, with D tentatively TRBD1 (5 bases). CDR3 size: 16 residues. CDR1 is SEHNR, CDR2 FQNEAQ, per germline (reference sequence). The CDR3 is CASSLSGPRATDAQYF. In DNA form, the CDR3 reads TGTGCCAGCAGCCTTTCGGGCCCCAGGGCCACAGATGCGCAGTATTTT.

This clonotype was seen a handful of times. This chain connects TRBV7-9 to TRBJ2-7; D is perhaps TRBD1 (7 bases). The CDR3 is 13 amino acids. V was clipped by 7 bases and J by 2 bases, with 12 bases between them. Germline CDR1 is SEHNR and CDR2 is FQNEAQ (reference sequence). DNA of the CDR3: TGTGCCAGCACCCAGGGGGGAACCTACGAGCAGTACTTC. This sequence encodes CASTQGGTYEQYF.

V is TRBV4-1 and J is TRBJ1-5, with D hard to call. CDR3 length: 13 amino acids. V was cut by 6 bases and J by 5 bases, with 11 bases left in between. Germline V gene sequence: CDR1 MGHRA, CDR2 YSYEKL. The CDR3 sequence is CASSTWRDQPQHF. Written as DNA, the CDR3 is TGCGCCAGCAGTACGTGGCGGGATCAGCCCCAGCATTTT.

V and J are TRBV7-2 and TRBJ1-5; TRBD1 is a possible D gene (5 bases). CDR1 SGHTA and CDR2 FQGNSA come from the germline V gene. The V end was cut by 4 bases, the J end by 4 bases, with 14 bases between. This CDR3 has 15 residues. The CDR3 coding sequence is TGTGCCAGCAGCTATTGGGACGGCCGAAATCAGCCCCAGCATTTT. Amino acid sequence: CASSYWDGRNQPQHF.

The chain employs TRBV28 and TRBJ1-2; possibly TRBD1 for D (6 bases). Germline V CDR1 and CDR2: MDHEN, SYDVKM. CDR3 length: 13 amino acids. Trimming pared 7 bases from V and 8 bases from J, leaving 17 bases between. CDR3 amino acids: CASNSHQGQGYTF. Here the CDR3 DNA reads TGTGCCAGCAATTCACACCAGGGGCAGGGCTACACCTTC.

This clonotype was counted at least ten times. The chain recombines TRBV12-3 or TRBV12-4 with TRBJ2-5, with 8 bases identical to TRBD2. There are 15 residues in the CDR3. The ends lost 2 bases at V and 2 bases at J; junction bases unmatched: 4. CDR3 nucleotides: TGTGCCAGCAGTTTACCGGGGGGGGAACAAGAGACCCAGTACTTC. Protein: CASSLPGGEQETQYF.

This clonotype was detected only a few times. The V and J genes are TRBV7-2 and TRBJ1-2; maybe TRBD1 (5 bases). Germline V lookup: CDR1 SGHTA, CDR2 FQGNSA. The CDR3 sequence is 16 residues long. The V and J ends lost 4 bases and 5 bases respectively, with 20 bases between them. The CDR3 DNA follows: TGTGCCAGCAGCTGGGACCCCCGGAGTTCATTGTATGGCTACACCTTC. Its translation is CASSWDPRSSLYGYTF.

This clonotype has just a few counts. The chain employs TRBV21-1 and TRBJ2-3. TRBV21-1 constitutes a pseudogene. This CDR3 has 16 residues. In nucleotides, the CDR3 is TGTGCCAGCAGCCACTCGCGCGACTCTAGCACAGATACGCAGTATTTT. It is translated as CASSHSRDSSTDTQYF.

This clonotype has a handful of counts. CDR3 residues: CASSAREAYYGYTF. The DNA for the CDR3 is TGTGCCAGCAGTGCACGTGAGGCGTACTATGGCTACACCTTC. The chain recombines TRBV12-3 or TRBV12-4 with TRBJ1-2; D remains unclear. This CDR3 has 14 residues. V gave up 5 bases and J gave up 3 bases, with 13 bases separating them.

This clonotype was counted many times. The chain links TRBV29-1 to TRBJ2-1; D is undetermined. The CDR3 is made up of 10 amino acids. CDR1 is SQVTM, CDR2 ANQGSEA, per germline. The CDR3 reads CATRDNEQFF. The CDR3 nucleotides read TGCGCAACTCGGGACAATGAGCAGTTCTTC.

The chain uses TRBV18 and TRBJ2-5; 7 bases line up with TRBD2. The CDR3 contains 13 residues. Unmatched junction bases numbered 4, after V lost 7 bases and J lost 2 bases. CDR1 KGHSH and CDR2 LQKENI come from the germline V gene. The CDR3 loop reads CASFLAEQETQYF. Here the CDR3 DNA reads TGTGCCAGCTTTCTAGCGGAACAAGAGACCCAGTACTTC.